This T cell receptor beta chain derives from a study of blood T cells in healthy people across ages. The CDR3 covers 16 residues. Per germline, CDR1 SGHDT and CDR2 YYEEEE. J was trimmed by 8 bases and V by 1 base; bases with no gene match: 9. This clonotype was counted many times. Primers used in a second PCR of roughly 7 to 12 cycles were a sample-barcoded 5' primer and a J-beta primer mix. TCRdb re-called the 5' RACE reads with MiXCR, one entry per CDR3 protein. The sample yields about 650,000 distinct CDR3 sequences, about 32% seen once. At least 6.5 million PBMCs were isolated per sample. The sequenced material came from blood. The rearrangement uses TRBV5-6 and TRBJ2-1; TRBD1 aligns across 10 bases. The sequence was obtained from an elderly woman in good health. The CDR3: CASSLPGTGVTDEQFF. The DNA for the CDR3 is TGTGCCAGCAGCTTGCCCGGGACAGGGGTGACGGATGAGCAGTTCTTC.